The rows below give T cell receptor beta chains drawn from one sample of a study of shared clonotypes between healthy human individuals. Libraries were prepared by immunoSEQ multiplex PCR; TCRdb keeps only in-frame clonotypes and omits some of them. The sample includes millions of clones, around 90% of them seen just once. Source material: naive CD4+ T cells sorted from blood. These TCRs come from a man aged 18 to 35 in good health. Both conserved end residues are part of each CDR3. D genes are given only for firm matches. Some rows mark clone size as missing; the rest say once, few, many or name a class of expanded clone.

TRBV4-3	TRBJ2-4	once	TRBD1	CASSPSRQGSNIQYF	TGCGCCAGCAGTCCCTCGAGACAGGGTTCGAACATTCAGTACTTC
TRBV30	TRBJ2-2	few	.	CAWMGHLIGELFF	TGTGCCTGGATGGGCCACCTTATCGGGGAGCTGTTTTTT
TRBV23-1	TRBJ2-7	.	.	CASSLPGGQSHEQYF	TGCGCCAGCAGTCTTCCGGGAGGACAGAGCCACGAGCAGTACTTC
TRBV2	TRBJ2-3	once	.	CASNRDTDTQYF	TGTGCCAGCAATCGGGACACAGATACGCAGTATTTT
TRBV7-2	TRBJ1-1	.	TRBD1	CASSTGQGAHTEAFF	TGTGCCAGCAGCACAGGACAGGGGGCACACACTGAAGCTTTCTTT
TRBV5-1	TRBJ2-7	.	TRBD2	CASSAVGGSYEQYF	TGCGCCAGCAGCGCCGTGGGAGGGTCCTACGAGCAGTACTTC
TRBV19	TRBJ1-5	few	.	CASRLSSGQLSNQPQHF	TGTGCCAGTAGGCTCTCTTCCGGACAGCTTAGCAATCAGCCCCAGCATTTT
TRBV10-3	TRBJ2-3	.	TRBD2	CAISGLAGGTRDTQYF	TGTGCCATCAGTGGACTAGCGGGAGGGACAAGAGATACGCAGTATTTT
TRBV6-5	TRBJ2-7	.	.	CASSYSSLGTYEQYF	TGTGCCAGCAGTTACTCAAGCTTGGGCACCTACGAGCAGTACTTC
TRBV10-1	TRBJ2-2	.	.	CASSRGAPGELFF	TGCGCCAGCAGTCGAGGGGCTCCCGGGGAGCTGTTTTTT
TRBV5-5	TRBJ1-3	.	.	CASSLYGEGNTIYF	TGTGCCAGCAGCTTGTACGGGGAAGGAAACACCATATATTTT
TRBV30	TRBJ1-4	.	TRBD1	CAWSPPGGTGGAKLFF	TGTGCCTGGAGCCCTCCGGGCGGGACAGGGGGCGCAAAACTGTTTTTT
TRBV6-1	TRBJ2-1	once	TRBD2	CASSEGLGLAGGGFNEQFF	TGTGCCAGCAGTGAAGGGTTGGGTCTAGCGGGGGGCGGCTTCAATGAGCAGTTCTTC
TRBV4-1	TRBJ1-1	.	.	CASSQDAGRGTEAFF	TGCGCCAGCAGCCAAGATGCCGGGCGCGGGACTGAAGCTTTCTTT
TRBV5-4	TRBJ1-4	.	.	CASSFTLGDEKLFF	TGTGCCAGCAGCTTCACACTGGGGGATGAAAAACTGTTTTTT
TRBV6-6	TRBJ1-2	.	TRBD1	CASIPTGGNYGYTF	TGTGCCAGCATTCCAACAGGGGGAAACTATGGCTACACCTTC
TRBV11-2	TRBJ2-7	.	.	CASSLVGGSYEQYF	TGTGCCAGCAGCTTAGTCGGCGGATCCTACGAGCAGTACTTC
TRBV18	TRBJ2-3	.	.	CASSPDTDTQYF	TGTGCCAGCTCACCGGACACAGATACGCAGTATTTT
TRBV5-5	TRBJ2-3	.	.	CASRPTVGADTQYF	TGTGCCAGCAGACCGACCGTGGGGGCAGATACGCAGTATTTT
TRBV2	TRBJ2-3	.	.	CASRRSEGANTQYF	TGTGCCAGCCGACGAAGCGAGGGCGCGAATACGCAGTATTTT
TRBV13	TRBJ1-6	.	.	CASSLGGRRSSPLHF	TGTGCCAGCAGCTTAGGGGGTAGGAGGAGTTCACCCCTCCACTTT
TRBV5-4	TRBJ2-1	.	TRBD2	CASSLGGGNYNEQFF	TGTGCCAGCAGCTTGGGCGGGGGGAACTACAATGAGCAGTTCTTC
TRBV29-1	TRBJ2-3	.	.	CSVEEPSKGQYF	TGCAGCGTTGAAGAACCAAGCAAGGGGCAGTATTTT
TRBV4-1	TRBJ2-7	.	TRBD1	CASSQTPGTGIYEQYF	TGCGCCAGCAGCCAAACGCCCGGGACAGGGATCTACGAGCAGTACTTC
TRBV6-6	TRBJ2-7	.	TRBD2	CASSYSTSSLQEQYF	TGTGCCAGCAGTTACTCGACTAGCTCTTTGCAGGAGCAGTACTTC
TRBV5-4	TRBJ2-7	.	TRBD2	CASGITGTRGDEQYF	TGTGCCAGCGGAATTACCGGGACTAGGGGGGACGAGCAGTACTTC
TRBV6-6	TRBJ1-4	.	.	CASMGALNEKLFF	TGTGCCAGCATGGGGGCACTTAATGAAAAACTGTTTTTT
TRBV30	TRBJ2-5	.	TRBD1	CAWRTGAPRETQYF	TGTGCCTGGAGGACAGGGGCTCCCCGAGAGACCCAGTACTTC
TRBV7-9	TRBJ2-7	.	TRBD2	CASSFGGSYEQYF	TGTGCCAGCAGCTTCGGGGGGTCCTACGAGCAGTACTTC
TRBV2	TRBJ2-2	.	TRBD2	CATIRELAGNTGELFF	TGTGCCACCATCCGGGAGTTAGCGGGGAACACCGGGGAGCTGTTTTTT
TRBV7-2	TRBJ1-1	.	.	CASSLVAGRTEAFF	TGTGCCAGCAGCTTAGTGGCAGGGAGGACTGAAGCTTTCTTT
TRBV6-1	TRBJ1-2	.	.	CASSEAFGNYGYTF	TGTGCCAGCAGTGAAGCGTTCGGTAACTATGGCTACACCTTC
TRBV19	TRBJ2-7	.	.	CASSMMGLSSYEQYF	TGTGCCAGTAGTATGATGGGCCTAAGCTCCTACGAGCAGTACTTC
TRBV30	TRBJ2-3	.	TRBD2	CAWSHTGGPDTQYF	TGTGCCTGGAGTCACACGGGGGGGCCAGATACGCAGTATTTT
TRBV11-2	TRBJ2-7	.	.	CASSLDGPYGEEQYF	TGTGCCAGCAGCTTAGACGGCCCCTACGGGGAGGAGCAGTACTTC
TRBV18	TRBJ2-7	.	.	CASSPRGYPYEQYF	TGTGCCAGCTCCCCCCGTGGGTATCCCTACGAGCAGTACTTC
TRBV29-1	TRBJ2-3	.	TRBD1	CSVEGTGVLTGTQYF	TGCAGCGTTGAAGGGACAGGGGTTCTCACGGGTACGCAGTATTTT
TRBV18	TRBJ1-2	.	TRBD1	CASSPTGDYGYTF	TGTGCCAGCTCACCTACAGGGGACTATGGCTACACCTTC
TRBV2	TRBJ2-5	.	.	CASSLVETQYF	TGTGCCAGCAGCCTGGTGGAGACCCAGTACTTC
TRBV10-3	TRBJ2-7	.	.	CAISEGANTIYEQYF	TGTGCCATCAGTGAAGGTGCCAACACCATCTACGAGCAGTACTTC
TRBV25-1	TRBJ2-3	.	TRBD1	CASSEWMGQGADTQYF	TGTGCCAGCAGTGAGTGGATGGGACAGGGGGCAGATACGCAGTATTTT
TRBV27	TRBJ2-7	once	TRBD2	CASSSGLGYEQYF	TGTGCCAGCAGTTCGGGACTAGGGTACGAGCAGTACTTC
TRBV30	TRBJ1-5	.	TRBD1	CAWSPGGGNQPQHF	TGTGCCTGGAGTCCAGGGGGCGGCAATCAGCCCCAGCATTTT
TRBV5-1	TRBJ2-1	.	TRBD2	CASSGRGLAGGDYNEQFF	TGCGCCAGCAGCGGACGAGGACTAGCGGGGGGAGACTACAATGAGCAGTTCTTC
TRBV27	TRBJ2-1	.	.	CASSWGGSTYNEQFF	TGTGCCAGCAGTTGGGGGGGCAGCACCTACAATGAGCAGTTCTTC
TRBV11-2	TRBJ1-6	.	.	CASSLALGIGSPLHF	TGTGCCAGCAGCTTAGCCCTGGGAATAGGTTCACCCCTCCACTTT
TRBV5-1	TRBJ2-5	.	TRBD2	CASSQLAGGAQETQYF	TGCGCCAGCAGCCAACTAGCGGGAGGCGCACAAGAGACCCAGTACTTC
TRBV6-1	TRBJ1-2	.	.	CASSQGPGYGYTF	TGTGCCAGCAGTCAGGGGCCCGGCTATGGCTACACCTTC
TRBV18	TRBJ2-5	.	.	CASSPSWQETQYF	TGTGCCAGCTCACCCTCATGGCAAGAGACCCAGTACTTC
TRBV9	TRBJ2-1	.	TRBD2	CASSVELAGSYNEQFF	TGTGCCAGCAGCGTAGAACTAGCGGGGTCCTACAATGAGCAGTTCTTC
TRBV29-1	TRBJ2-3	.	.	CSVGQWSSTDTQYF	TGCAGCGTTGGACAGTGGTCTAGCACAGATACGCAGTATTTT
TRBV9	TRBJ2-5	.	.	CASSTDNGETQYF	TGTGCCAGCAGCACGGACAATGGAGAGACCCAGTACTTC
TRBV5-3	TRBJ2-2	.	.	CARSLSRANTGELFF	TGTGCCAGAAGCTTGTCCAGGGCGAACACCGGGGAGCTGTTTTTT
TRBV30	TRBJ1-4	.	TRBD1	CAWSVLLSGQYNEKLFF	TGTGCCTGGAGTGTACTTTTGTCGGGACAGTACAATGAAAAACTGTTTTTT
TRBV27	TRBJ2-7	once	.	CASSGRQFYEQYF	TGTGCCAGCAGTGGGCGACAGTTCTACGAGCAGTACTTC
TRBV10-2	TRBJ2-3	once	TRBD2	CASSEYSSGASTDTQYF	TGCGCCAGCAGTGAGTATTCTAGCGGGGCTAGCACAGATACGCAGTATTTT
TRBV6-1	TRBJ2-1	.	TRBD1	CASSASGTVYNEQFF	TGTGCCAGCAGTGCGTCCGGGACAGTGTACAATGAGCAGTTCTTC
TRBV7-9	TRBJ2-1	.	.	CASSLAVAGSREQFF	TGTGCCAGCAGCTTAGCGGTAGCTGGGTCACGGGAGCAGTTCTTC
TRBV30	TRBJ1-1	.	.	CAWSWAPYEAFF	TGTGCCTGGAGTTGGGCACCCTACGAAGCTTTCTTT